This TCR beta chain comes out of a study of neurological immune-mediated disorders. TCRdb re-analysed the 5' RACE reads in MiXCR, keeping a single row per CDR3 protein. The sample consists of roughly 56,000 distinct CDR3 sequences, 11% of them appearing once. V lost 5 bases, J lost 0 bases, and 15 bases lay in between. Germline CDR1 and CDR2: SGHTA and FQGNSA. This CDR3 region has 16 residues. This clonotype was found many times. The receptor was isolated from a man in his 60s in good health. V and J are TRBV7-2 and TRBJ2-3; D tentatively fits TRBD1 or TRBD2 (5 bases each). The sequencing sample was made of PBMCs. CDR3 region: CASSLSGTASTDTQYF. The CDR3 DNA sequence: TGTGCCAGCAGCCTATCCGGGACGGCTAGCACAGATACGCAGTATTTT.